This entry lists 5 T cell receptor beta chains sequenced from one sample in a study of T cell repertoires in ileal Crohn's disease. Sequencing was performed with immunoSEQ multiplex PCR; in TCRdb, only in-frame clones are kept and a portion is missing. Among fewer than 8,000 clones listed, roughly 78% were seen once. Source material: ileal tissue. The source of these receptors is an adult with Crohn's disease.

This clone was picked up a small number of times. The chain carries TRBV19 and TRBJ1-3; D ambiguous. The germline V gene has CDR1 LNHDA and CDR2 SQIVND (reference sequence). V was cut by 10 bases and J by 1 base, with 14 bases left in between. The CDR3 totals 14 residues. This CDR3 is CATVTSLSGNTIYF. In DNA form, the CDR3 reads TGTGCCACCGTGACAAGTCTATCTGGAAACACCATATATTTT.

V and J are TRBV6-6 and TRBJ2-3; tentative D call: TRBD2 (5 bases). The length of the CDR3 is 13 residues. Germline V gene data show CDR1 as MNHNY and CDR2 as SVGAGI (reference sequence). The V and J ends lost 4 bases and 6 bases respectively, with 11 bases between them. DNA for the CDR3: TGTGCCAGCAGTTCACTAGGAAGGGATACGCAGTATTTT. Residues: CASSSLGRDTQYF.

J is TRBJ2-3 and V is TRBV2; 7 positions agree with TRBD1. The CDR3 is 16 residues long. CDR1 is SNHLY and CDR2 is FYNNEI in the germline V gene. With V trimmed by 4 bases and J by 4 bases, 11 bases remained unmatched. Here the CDR3 reads CASSATGYRVPDTQYF. The CDR3 nucleotides are TGTGCCAGCAGTGCGACAGGGTATCGGGTGCCAGATACGCAGTATTTT.

As for this clone: The sample carries other DNA sequences with the same CDR3. The chain recombines TRBV19 with TRBJ1-1; tentative D call: TRBD1 (5 bases). CDR3 length: 13 amino acids. V lost 3 bases to trimming and J lost 3 bases, with 8 bases between them. Germline CDR1 reads LNHDA; CDR2 reads SQIVND (reference sequence). The CDR3 coding sequence is TGTGCCAGTAGTATCAGGGTGGACACTGAAGCTTTCTTT. This translates into CASSIRVDTEAFF.

This clone appeared once. The chain recombines TRBV4-3 with TRBJ1-5; perhaps TRBD1 as D (5 bases). This CDR3 region has 14 residues. Trimming took 2 bases from V and 4 from J, leaving 9 bases between them. Germline lookup yields CDR1 LGHNA and CDR2 YSLEER. The CDR3 coding sequence is TGCGCCAGCAGCCAAATGCAGGGTAATCAGCCCCAGCATTTT. It codes for CASSQMQGNQPQHF.